This T cell receptor (beta chain) was captured in a study of blood T cell repertoires in COVID-19. The V and J ends lost 6 bases and 13 bases respectively, with 18 bases between them. Germline-derived CDR1 and CDR2 are MNHEY and SVGAGI. The CDR3 has 13 amino acids. Some clones are missing from TCRdb's copy, which holds only in-frame ones; the method was immunoSEQ multiplex PCR. The table includes around 270,000 clones, 88% detected once. J is TRBJ2-2 and V is TRBV6-5; possible D gene TRBD2, 6 bases. The sample taken for sequencing was peripheral blood. The source is a man in his sixties who had recovered from COVID-19. This CDR3 is CASSRGTVRGLFF. Here the CDR3 DNA reads TGTGCCAGCAGCCGAGGGACTGTCCGGGGGCTGTTTTTT.